A selection of T cell receptor beta chains follows, all from one sample in a study of preoperative IRX-2 immunotherapy in early breast cancer. Only in-frame clones appear in the TCRdb table, and some are missing; sequencing was by immunoSEQ multiplex PCR. This sample has 32,000 or so clones; around 86% occur once, and the top ten carry about 2.7%. This specimen was lymph node tissue, taken from a patient treated with IRX-2 immunotherapy. These receptors all come from a human donor with breast cancer. The CDR3 runs from the conserved cysteine through the conserved F or W. Not every row has a clone size; where given, it reads once, few, many or a size class.

>-|TRBJ1-2|TRBV19
CASIAPDYGYTF
>-|TRBJ2-7|TRBV6-7
CASRITYEQYF
>-|TRBJ2-5|TRBV28
CASSSPEGFQETQYF
>-|TRBJ2-5|TRBV30
CAWNLGVGETQYF
>-|TRBJ2-2|TRBV5-1
CASSSLAGDTGELFF
>-|TRBJ2-1|TRBV15
CATSLGEAGVYNEQFF
>-|TRBJ1-2|TRBV29-1
CSVAGTGNNYGYTF
>-|TRBJ1-1|TRBV19
CASTWGEWAFF
>-|TRBJ1-5|TRBV28
CASSFVSNQPQHF
>-|TRBJ2-7|TRBV5-1
CASSSTTGFDEQYF
>-|TRBJ1-5|TRBV10-3
CAISEGTVSNQPQHF
>-|TRBJ2-7|TRBV6-8
CASTQDRALSYEQYF
>-|TRBJ2-2|TRBV30
CAWSRDTGELFF
>few|TRBJ2-5|TRBV15
CATSSGTSGEGETQYF
>-|TRBJ2-6|TRBV6-8
CASSMDNSGANVLTF
>-|TRBJ1-1|TRBV19
CASSTSDRGNTEAFF
>-|TRBJ1-3|TRBV6-8
CASSRDRAGNTIYF
>-|TRBJ1-6|TRBV6-8
CASRASGGANSPLHF
>-|TRBJ1-5|TRBV7-7
CASSSGTGNNQPQHF
>-|TRBJ2-5|TRBV7-2
CASSLAVARETQYF
>-|TRBJ1-4|TRBV6-4
CASRPAAEKLFF
>-|TRBJ1-1|TRBV14
CASSRGQGLNTEAFF
>-|TRBJ2-3|TRBV11-3
CASSYLAGAGDTQYF
>-|TRBJ1-1|TRBV28
CASSTHGTEAFF
>few|TRBJ2-1|TRBV6-8
CASSYLAGEWEQFF
>-|TRBJ1-1|TRBV19
CASSIIDTEAFF
>-|TRBJ2-7|TRBV18
CASSPGGLTPYEQYF
>-|TRBJ2-2|TRBV9
CASSVDQGDTGELFF
>once|TRBJ2-2|TRBV18
CASSRYRDSPNTGELFF
>-|TRBJ2-7|TRBV6-8
CASDSGQATYEQYF
>-|TRBJ1-1|TRBV29-1
CSVRTGGSEAEAFF
>-|TRBJ2-1|TRBV19
CATKQGEKQFF
>-|TRBJ1-1|TRBV18
CASAPQMNTEAFF
>-|TRBJ2-3|TRBV18
CASFGPGSGSQDTQYF
>-|TRBJ1-2|TRBV28
CASGFHTANYGYTF
>-|TRBJ2-5|TRBV9
CASSKMSSYQETQYF
>few|TRBJ2-7|TRBV28
CASSPTGGRAYEQYF
>few|TRBJ1-1|TRBV11-3
CASFMGRGNTEAFF
>few|TRBJ2-2|TRBV28
CALGQANTGELFF
>-|TRBJ1-2|TRBV19
CASSSQGWHRYTF
>-|TRBJ2-2|TRBV15
CATSRDFDTGELFF
>-|TRBJ2-7|TRBV28
CASSLGTSVEQYF
>-|TRBJ2-1|TRBV29-1
CSVAARLARWDEQFF
>once|TRBJ1-1|TRBV6-8
CASNKQNTEAFF
>-|TRBJ1-4|TRBV19
CASRKIDKSEKLFF
>-|TRBJ1-5|TRBV19
CASSIRGAPVQPQHF
>-|TRBJ2-5|TRBV14
CASSRWLQETQYF
>-|TRBJ1-5|TRBV1
CASSRQSSGQRAPPQHF
>-|TRBJ1-2|TRBV6-8
CASSVFGRGEYGYTF
>few|TRBJ1-3|TRBV6-8
CASSYSWGPGNTIYF
>few|TRBJ1-4|TRBV6-8
CASSYSSGRGNEKLFF
>-|TRBJ1-5|TRBV11-3
CASSSTGLSNQPQHF
>-|TRBJ2-5|TRBV14
CASSHLTSGWGSGETQYF
>-|TRBJ1-3|TRBV6-8
CASSRGSGNTIYF